These T cell receptor beta chains were read from a single sample in a study. MiXCR, run by TCRdb on the 5' RACE reads, gives a single entry per CDR3 protein. The sample lists thousands of distinct CDR3 sequences; around 16% were seen once. The sequenced sample was memory CD4+ T cells sorted from blood. Every receptor here comes from a female donor with breast cancer. CDR3s include the opening cysteine and the closing phenylalanine or tryptophan. Each record gives: V gene, clone size, J gene, D gene, CDR3 DNA, CDR3 protein. D genes are given only for firm matches. The size of a clone is reported for some rows only, either as once, few or many, or as a class for expanded clones.

TRBV7-8	few	TRBJ2-3	-	TGTGCCAGCAGCTCCGTGTTGACAGAGAGCACAGATACGCAGTATTTT	CASSSVLTESTDTQYF
TRBV7-2	many	TRBJ2-7	-	TGTGCCAGCAGCTTAATGGAGGAGCAGTACTTC	CASSLMEEQYF
TRBV28	few	TRBJ2-7	TRBD2	TGTGCCAGCAGCTCCCCTTCGCTAGCGGGGAGATACGAGCAGTACTTC	CASSSPSLAGRYEQYF
TRBV4-2	medium-sized	TRBJ2-1	-	TGTGCCAGCAGCCAAGATCCAGCGGTATTCTACAATGAGCAGTTCTTC	CASSQDPAVFYNEQFF
TRBV7-2	medium-sized	TRBJ2-5	TRBD2	TGTGCCAGCAGCATACGAGCGGGAGCGCGGGAGACCCAGTACTTC	CASSIRAGARETQYF
TRBV6-1	few	TRBJ2-4	-	TGTGCCAGTAAAGTAGCCAAAAACATTCAGTACTTC	CASKVAKNIQYF
TRBV7-6	-	TRBJ2-2	-	TGTGCCAGCAGCGCCTCGCTGGGCGCGAACACCGGGGAGCTGTTTTTT	CASSASLGANTGELFF
TRBV11-2	many	TRBJ2-7	-	TGTGCCAGCTCCGCTTCGCTCTGGGGCGACGAGCAGTACTTC	CASSASLWGDEQYF
TRBV6-6	many	TRBJ2-1	-	TGTGCCAGCAGGGGGGACGAGACCCGGGAGCAGTTCTTC	CASRGDETREQFF
TRBV6-5	-	TRBJ1-6	-	TGTGCCAGCAGTTACTCGCAGTCCTATAATTCACCCCTCCACTTT	CASSYSQSYNSPLHF
TRBV9	medium-sized	TRBJ2-3	-	TGTGCCAGCAGCCCCCTGGGGGGAGCGGGCACAGATACGCAGTATTTT	CASSPLGGAGTDTQYF
TRBV14	few	TRBJ1-6	-	TGTGCCAGCAGCCTGGCAGGGCGGTCGTCACCCCTCCACTTT	CASSLAGRSSPLHF
TRBV27	many	TRBJ1-1	-	TGTGCCAGCAGTTTGGTAGGGGAGAGAACTGAAGCTTTCTTT	CASSLVGERTEAFF
TRBV28	medium-sized	TRBJ1-1	TRBD1	TGTGCCTCGACAGGGGTCACTGAAGCTTTCTTT	CASTGVTEAFF
TRBV19	medium-sized	TRBJ1-1	TRBD1	TGTGCCAGTAGTATTCAGGGGGGTACTGAAGCTTTCTTT	CASSIQGGTEAFF
TRBV12-3/TRBV12-4	medium-sized	TRBJ2-3	TRBD2	TGTGCCAGCAGTTTACGCCGGGGGGGCTTTAGAACAGATACGCAGTATTTT	CASSLRRGGFRTDTQYF
TRBV2	many	TRBJ1-1	-	TGTGCCAGCGCCCGGGAGGGGGGATCGGGCACTGAAGCTTTCTTT	CASAREGGSGTEAFF
TRBV29-1	medium-sized	TRBJ1-2	-	TGCAGCGTTGAAGATCGGACCACCGGGTTTGGCTACACCTTC	CSVEDRTTGFGYTF
TRBV23-1	-	TRBJ1-2	-	TGCGCCAGCGAGTTTCAGGATGGCTACACCTTC	CASEFQDGYTF
TRBV20-1	-	TRBJ2-5	TRBD2	TGCAGTGCTAGAAAGCGGGAGGGCCAAGAGACCCAGTACTTC	CSARKREGQETQYF
TRBV18	-	TRBJ2-1	-	TGTGCCAGCTCACCAGACAGTCCCCTCTACAATGAGCAGTTCTTC	CASSPDSPLYNEQFF
TRBV29-1	few	TRBJ1-1	TRBD1	TGCAGCGTGGGTCAGGGGGCGGACACTGGAGCTTTCTTT	CSVGQGADTGAFF
TRBV4-1	few	TRBJ2-3	-	TGCGCCAGCAGCCAGGGGATTCATTGGCAGGCGGCCCTAGATACGCAGTATTTT	CASSQGIHWQAALDTQYF
TRBV9	medium-sized	TRBJ1-5	TRBD1	TGTGCCAGCAGCGCTACAGGGGGAAACAATCAGCCCCAGCATTTT	CASSATGGNNQPQHF
TRBV4-2	many	TRBJ2-2	TRBD2	TGTGCCAGCAGCCATCCTAGCGGGAGTATCGAGGACACCGGGGAGCTGTTTTTT	CASSHPSGSIEDTGELFF
TRBV11-2	many	TRBJ2-2	-	TGTGCCAGCAGCTTACAAATAGGGACCAACACCGGGGAGCTGTTTTTT	CASSLQIGTNTGELFF
TRBV6-1	-	TRBJ2-3	-	TGTGCCAGCACCCGAGACCGCCACCAGCCCCAGTATTTT	CASTRDRHQPQYF
TRBV18	many	TRBJ1-4	-	TGTGCCAGCTCACCGACAGCCGAGAATGAAAAACTGTTTTTT	CASSPTAENEKLFF
TRBV29-1	few	TRBJ2-1	-	TGCAGCTCGTGTCTGGTTGACAATGAGCAGTTCTTC	CSSCLVDNEQFF
TRBV7-9	medium-sized	TRBJ2-6	TRBD1	TGTGCCAGCATACACATGGACAGGGGTAAACCTGGGGCCAACGTCCTGACTTTC	CASIHMDRGKPGANVLTF
TRBV7-2	medium-sized	TRBJ2-3	-	TGTGCCAGCAGCACATACCGGGCGGCAGATACGCAGTATTTT	CASSTYRAADTQYF
TRBV7-3	many	TRBJ2-2	-	TGTGCCAGCAGCCCGAGCGGACCGAACACCGGGGAGCTGTTTTTT	CASSPSGPNTGELFF
TRBV29-1	medium-sized	TRBJ2-5	TRBD2	TGCAGCGTTCTTCCAGGGAGGGTAGTAGAAGAGACCCAGTACTTC	CSVLPGRVVEETQYF
TRBV6-5	-	TRBJ2-3	-	TGTGCCACCGCGACTACCACAGATACGAAGGATTTT	CATATTTDTKDF
TRBV5-4	-	TRBJ2-5	-	TGTGCCAGCAGCTTGGCCGGGGTGCCGGAGACCCAGTACTTC	CASSLAGVPETQYF
TRBV29-1	many	TRBJ2-7	TRBD1	TGCAGCGTTGATCTCCGGACAGGCTTCTACGAGCAGTACTTC	CSVDLRTGFYEQYF
TRBV4-1	medium-sized	TRBJ2-6	-	TGCGCCAGCAGCCAAGTGGCTGCGGTTGGGGCCAACGTCCTGACTTTC	CASSQVAAVGANVLTF
TRBV19	-	TRBJ2-7	TRBD1	TGTGCCAGTAGTGCCGGACAGGGTGGCGCGCAGTACTTC	CASSAGQGGAQYF
TRBV13	few	TRBJ2-2	TRBD1	TGTGCCAGTAGGGACAGGGATTACACCGGGGAGCTGTTTTTT	CASRDRDYTGELFF
TRBV5-5	medium-sized	TRBJ2-7	-	TGTGCCAGCAGCTTTGGGAGAAACTACGAGCAGTACTTC	CASSFGRNYEQYF
TRBV6-1	medium-sized	TRBJ2-5	TRBD2	TGTGCCAGCAGTTTAGGACTAGCCGTGGAGACCCAGTACTTC	CASSLGLAVETQYF
TRBV18	-	TRBJ1-1	-	TGTGCCAGCTCGCCCGACCGTCGGGGGACGACTGAAGCTTTCTTT	CASSPDRRGTTEAFF